One sample yielded the 31 T cell receptor beta chains listed below, sequenced in a study of preoperative IRX-2 immunotherapy in early breast cancer. Using immunoSEQ multiplex PCR, the repertoire was profiled, and TCRdb retains in-frame clones only, with some absent. Altogether 25,000 to 30,000 clones are present, 82% being singletons, with the ten largest covering roughly 3.2%. Noted treatment: preoperative locoregional IRX-2 cytokine immunotherapy. The material was obtained from a patient treated with IRX-2 immunotherapy. The receptors here all came from a human donor with breast cancer.

This clone was observed a handful of times. This chain uses TRBV6-8 with TRBJ1-2; D is ambiguous. The CDR3 has 13 amino acids. The germline CDR1 and CDR2 sequences are MNHGY and SAAAGT. The ends were cut back, 2 bases at V and 4 bases at J, with 8 bases in the middle. The CDR3 here is CASSYLQTYGYTF. CDR3 nucleotides: TGTGCCAGCAGTTACCTACAGACCTATGGCTACACCTTC.

The chain joins TRBV28 to TRBJ2-1; tentatively, D is TRBD2 (6 bases). Trimming removed 3 bases at V and 11 bases at J, with 17 bases between. CDR3 length equals 14 residues. CDR1 is MDHEN and CDR2 is SYDVKM in the germline V gene. CDR3 in amino acids: CASSFRPSGRKQFF. For the CDR3, the DNA is TGTGCCAGCAGTTTTAGGCCTAGTGGGAGGAAGCAGTTCTTC.

The chain combines TRBV18 with TRBJ1-6, with D unclear. The germline V and J ends were trimmed by 2 bases and 9 bases, with 11 bases remaining between them. The germline CDR1 and CDR2 sequences are KGHSH and LQKENI. The CDR3 consists of 14 residues. This chain's CDR3 is CASSPGQVGSPLHF. DNA of the CDR3: TGTGCCAGCTCACCAGGGCAGGTGGGTTCACCCCTCCACTTT.

This clone was detected only once. One end of the junction fails to match germline, which may point to a read error. The rearrangement joins TRBV11-3 to TRBJ1-1; no clear D. Germline values: CDR1 SGHNT, CDR2 YENEEA. This CDR3 contains 14 residues. CDR3 region: CASSLVLGPVAFNF. The CDR3, as DNA: TGTGCCAGCAGCTTAGTTTTGGGCCCGGTGGCTTTTAACTTT. Full variable domain (outside the CDR3, taken from reference TRBV11-3 and TRBJ1-1): EAGVVQSPRYKIIEKKQPVAFWCNPISGHNTLYWYLQNLGQGPELLIRYENEEAVDDSQLPKDRFSAERLKGVDSTLKIQPAELGDSAVYLCASSLVLGPVAFNFGQGTRLTVV.

The V call is TRBV11-3, the J call TRBJ2-7; TRBD2 agrees at 8 bases. CDR1 SGHNT and CDR2 YENEEA come from the germline V gene. V shed 1 base, J shed 6 bases, and the junction held 8 bases outside the gene matches. CDR3 length: 15 residues. The DNA of the CDR3 is TGTGCCAGCAGCTTAGGGGACGGGAGGGCGATCGAGCAGTACTTC. This encodes CASSLGDGRAIEQYF.

The gene calls are TRBV28 and TRBJ1-5, with TRBD1 identical over 11 bases. Trimming took 5 bases from V and 6 from J; bases not matched to a gene: 3. CDR3 length: 14 residues. Germline V gene data show CDR1 as MDHEN and CDR2 as SYDVKM. The CDR3 here is CASSPGQGVQPQHF. The CDR3 coding sequence is TGTGCCAGCAGTCCGGGACAGGGGGTTCAGCCCCAGCATTTT.

This clone was detected only a few times. An end of the junction does not agree with germline; a read error may underlie this. V is TRBV11-3 and J is TRBJ2-2; 9 positions agree with TRBD1. Germline V CDR1 and CDR2: SGHNT, YENEEA. This CDR3 spans 16 amino acids. The CDR3 reads CASRVATGGNIGELFF. CDR3 in DNA: TGTGCCAGCAGGGTTGCGACAGGGGGAAACATCGGGGAGCTGTTTTTT. The whole variable domain, remainder taken from reference TRBV11-3 and TRBJ2-2, is EAGVVQSPRYKIIEKKQPVAFWCNPISGHNTLYWYLQNLGQGPELLIRYENEEAVDDSQLPKDRFSAERLKGVDSTLKIQPAELGDSAVYLCASRVATGGNIGELFFGEGSRLTVL.

CDR3 nucleotide sequence: TGTGCCAGTACCCCCCCAGGGGCGGTCCAGAACTATGGCTACACCTTC. Translating gives CASTPPGAVQNYGYTF. The V and J genes are TRBV19 and TRBJ1-2; a possible D gene is TRBD1 (6 bases). This CDR3 has 16 amino acids. The germline gives CDR1 LNHDA, CDR2 SQIVND (reference sequence). V lost 7 bases to trimming and J lost 2 bases, with 20 bases between them.

This sequence joins TRBV6-8 and TRBJ2-7, with 11 bases fitting TRBD1. The J segment lost 5 bases and the V segment lost 3 bases, leaving 3 bases of the junction unmatched. CDR1 is MNHGY, CDR2 SAAAGT, per germline. The CDR3 has 14 residues. CDR3 amino acids: CASSYGTGGHEQYF. The CDR3, as DNA: TGTGCCAGCAGTTATGGGACAGGGGGGCACGAGCAGTACTTC.

This clone occurred a few times. V and J are TRBV6-8 and TRBJ2-2; TRBD2 agrees at 9 bases. Per the germline V gene, CDR1 is MNHGY and CDR2 is SAAAGT. V gave up 5 bases and J gave up 5 bases; unmatched junction bases: 6. The CDR3 length is 15 residues. CDR3 bases: TGTGCCAGCAGTCGCCTAGCGGGAATGACCGGGGAGCTGTTTTTT. Amino acid sequence: CASSRLAGMTGELFF.

This chain joins TRBV5-1 and TRBJ1-1; D uncertain. Looked up from germline, CDR1 is SGHRS and CDR2 is YFSETQ. This CDR3 comprises 14 residues. V was cut by 4 bases and J by 4 bases, with 14 bases left in between. The CDR3 reads CASSPSTAGTEAFF. The DNA of the CDR3 is TGCGCCAGCAGCCCTTCGACTGCGGGCACTGAAGCTTTCTTT.

This clone was detected once. V is TRBV11-3 and J is TRBJ2-3, with 7 bases matching TRBD2. V was pared by 5 bases and J by 3 bases, with 8 bases of the junction left unmatched. Germline loops: CDR1 SGHNT, CDR2 YENEEA. CDR3 size: 15 residues. The CDR3 protein is CASSQEERGTDTQYF. CDR3 coding DNA: TGTGCCAGCAGCCAGGAGGAGCGGGGTACAGATACGCAGTATTTT.

This clone came up a few times. The V and J genes are TRBV11-3 and TRBJ2-1, with D unclear. V was shortened by 5 bases and J by 9 bases, with 17 bases between the two germline ends. This CDR3 region has 14 residues. CDR1 is SGHNT, CDR2 YENEEA, per germline. CDR3 protein: CASSQVGPPVEQFF. The DNA of the CDR3 is TGTGCCAGCAGCCAAGTAGGACCCCCCGTTGAGCAGTTCTTC. The variable domain in full, with the rest retrieved from reference TRBV11-3 and TRBJ2-1, is EAGVVQSPRYKIIEKKQPVAFWCNPISGHNTLYWYLQNLGQGPELLIRYENEEAVDDSQLPKDRFSAERLKGVDSTLKIQPAELGDSAVYLCASSQVGPPVEQFFGPGTRLTVL.

The chain recombines TRBV1 with TRBJ1-2; the table's D call, TRBD1, was not checked against the DNA. TRBV1 is given as a pseudogene. The CDR3 runs to 15 residues. CDR3 in DNA: TGCGCCAGCAGCCAAGCGTTGAGAGACAGCTATGGCTACACCTTC. This encodes CASSQALRDSYGYTF.

The chain links TRBV7-4 to TRBJ1-2, with 9 bases identical to TRBD1. The ends lost 5 bases at V and 7 bases at J; junction bases unmatched: 5. The CDR3 runs 13 residues. The V gene's germline CDR1 is SGHVT and CDR2 SQSDAQ. This CDR3 is CASSQDRGPGYTF. The CDR3 DNA sequence: TGTGCCAGCAGCCAGGACAGGGGACCTGGCTACACCTTC.

V is TRBV6-8 and J is TRBJ1-3; perhaps TRBD1 as D (5 bases). The CDR3 loop spans 13 amino acids. V lost 10 bases and J 0 bases, leaving 10 bases between the germline ends. Germline CDR1 reads MNHGY; CDR2 reads SAAAGT. CDR3 amino acids: CATTGHSGNTIYF. Written as DNA, the CDR3 is TGTGCCACTACGGGGCACTCTGGAAACACCATATATTTT.

Here the CDR3 DNA reads TGTGCCTGGAGTGCCGGGGGCCAGCCCCAGCATTTT. Its translation is CAWSAGGQPQHF. The rearrangement links TRBV30 to TRBJ1-5; perhaps TRBD1 as D (6 bases). V was trimmed by 1 base and J by 7 bases, leaving 8 bases between them. The CDR3 is made up of 12 amino acids. Germline-derived CDR1 and CDR2 are GTSNPN and SVGIG (reference sequence).

The CDR3 sequence: CASSLPDQGILAKNIQYF. CDR3 coding DNA: TGTGCCAGCAGTTTACCCGATCAGGGGATTCTAGCCAAAAACATTCAGTACTTC. This chain joins TRBV28 and TRBJ2-4; tentative D call: TRBD1 (6 bases). The CDR3 is 18 residues long. The V end lost 2 bases, the J end lost 0 bases, and 17 bases lay between the germline ends. Germline-derived CDR1 and CDR2 are MDHEN and SYDVKM.

This sequence joins TRBV5-1 and TRBJ2-5; TRBD2 might be the D (5 bases). CDR1 is SGHRS, CDR2 YFSETQ, per germline. CDR3 length: 16 residues. Between the trimmed V and J ends, which lost 4 bases and 5 bases, there was a span of 21 bases. The CDR3 reads CASSPGGGSVSETQYF. The CDR3 DNA is TGCGCCAGCAGCCCGGGCGGAGGAAGCGTTAGTGAGACCCAGTACTTC.

There are a few counts of this clone. The rearrangement joins TRBV28 to TRBJ1-5; D is undetermined. Deletions cut 10 bases from V and 5 bases from J, with 12 bases between. CDR1 is MDHEN and CDR2 is SYDVKM in the germline V gene. This CDR3 has 12 amino acids. CDR3 nucleotide sequence: TGTGCCACAACGGACGTTTATCAGCCCCAGCATTTT. This sequence encodes CATTDVYQPQHF.

This chain links TRBV7-1 with TRBJ1-2, with D perhaps matching TRBD1 (5 bases). TRBV7-1 carries the ORF label, with uncertain function. V was clipped by 5 bases and J by 4 bases, with 11 bases between them. CDR3 length: 13 residues. The chain's CDR3 is CASSHGTGYGYTF. CDR3 bases: TGTGCCAGCAGCCACGGGACTGGCTATGGCTACACCTTC.

This chain joins TRBV19 and TRBJ2-5; 9 positions agree with TRBD1. Trimming at V came to 3 bases and at J to 2 bases, leaving 7 bases not matched to a gene. CDR3 length: 16 amino acids. Per germline, CDR1 LNHDA and CDR2 SQIVND (reference sequence). CDR3 sequence reads: CASSISTGTGQETQYF. The CDR3, as DNA: TGTGCCAGTAGTATCTCAACCGGGACAGGGCAAGAGACCCAGTACTTC.

This clone has only a few counts. The rearrangement links TRBV28 to TRBJ1-1, with D perhaps matching TRBD1 (5 bases). Germline V gene sequence: CDR1 MDHEN, CDR2 SYDVKM. V was shortened by 3 bases and J by 4 bases, with 15 bases between the two germline ends. The CDR3 runs 15 residues. The CDR3 DNA is TGTGCCAGCAGTTTTGGGACCAACTTGGGCACTGAAGCTTTCTTT. It yields the protein CASSFGTNLGTEAFF.

The V and J genes are TRBV11-3 and TRBJ1-5; 7 nucleotides match TRBD1. Germline V gene lookup returns CDR1 SGHNT and CDR2 YENEEA. The CDR3 loop spans 14 amino acids. J lost 4 bases, V lost 4 bases, and 4 bases had no gene match. CDR3 region: CASSSGGSNQPQHF. The CDR3 coding sequence is TGTGCCAGCAGCTCAGGGGGGTCAAATCAGCCCCAGCATTTT.

This rearrangement joins TRBV5-1 to TRBJ2-3; 7 bases match TRBD2. Trimming cost V 5 bases and J 0 bases; bases outside gene matches: 3. The germline V gene has CDR1 SGHRS and CDR2 YFSETQ. The length of the CDR3 is 14 residues. CDR3 DNA sequence: TGCGCCAGCAGTGGGGGGGTTAGCACAGATACGCAGTATTTT. The encoded protein is CASSGGVSTDTQYF.

This chain uses TRBV29-1 with TRBJ1-2; D is ambiguous. Trimming pared 3 bases from V and 8 bases from J, leaving 13 bases between. The CDR3 spans 12 residues. Germline V gene sequence: CDR1 SQVTM, CDR2 ANQGSEA. CDR3 amino acids: CSVEGMVNGYTF. The CDR3, as DNA: TGCAGCGTTGAGGGTATGGTGAACGGCTACACCTTC.

The rearrangement joins TRBV7-1 to TRBJ1-1; 9 bases match TRBD1. TRBV7-1 belongs to the ORF category, with a function that is uncertain. With 5 bases clipped from V and 5 bases from J, the junction kept 9 bases outside the gene matches. The CDR3 totals 15 residues. CDR3 in DNA: TGTGCCAGCAGCAAACAGGGGGCGCGAGATACTGAAGCTTTCTTT. Protein: CASSKQGARDTEAFF.

The gene calls are TRBV6-8 and TRBJ2-5, with 10 bases lining up with TRBD1. Germline lookup yields CDR1 MNHGY and CDR2 SAAAGT. The V and J ends lost 5 bases and 5 bases, in that order; junction bases with no gene match: 5. The CDR3 runs to 14 residues. CDR3 protein: CASSPPGQGETQYF. Here the CDR3 DNA reads TGTGCCAGCAGTCCCCCGGGACAGGGGGAGACCCAGTACTTC.

CDR3 region: CASREKGMGEKLFF. Written as DNA, the CDR3 is TGTGCCAGCAGGGAAAAGGGTATGGGGGAAAAACTGTTTTTT. The rearrangement uses TRBV6-8 and TRBJ1-4, with D hard to call. The germline V gene has CDR1 MNHGY and CDR2 SAAAGT. V gave up 6 bases and J gave up 8 bases, with 16 bases separating them. The CDR3 spans 14 residues.

The chain combines TRBV6-8 with TRBJ2-7; perhaps TRBD2 as D (5 bases). V lost 0 bases and J 5 bases, leaving 17 bases between the germline ends. This CDR3 is built from 16 residues. Germline CDR1 and CDR2: MNHGY and SAAAGT. CDR3 region: CASSYSPDGVRNEQYF. Written as DNA, the CDR3 is TGTGCCAGCAGTTACTCCCCGGACGGGGTAAGGAACGAGCAGTACTTC.

The chain is built from TRBV5-1 and TRBJ1-3, with D perhaps TRBD1 (5 bases). There are 15 residues in the CDR3. V lost 0 bases and J 2 bases, leaving 9 bases between the germline ends. CDR1 is SGHRS and CDR2 is YFSETQ in the germline V gene. The CDR3 DNA follows: TGCGCCAGCAGCTTGGAAGCGGGGGCTGGAAACACCATATATTTT. Encoded protein: CASSLEAGAGNTIYF.